Sequencing of this T cell receptor beta chain was carried out in a study of T-cell reconstitution after alpha-beta-depleted transplantation in children (dated by TCRdb to the mid-2010s). A note on the overall study: T-cell immune reconstitution after TCRalphabeta/CD19-depleted allogeneic hematopoietic cell transplantation in children was quantitatively tracked in the study by means of TCR repertoire profiling.

Clipping removes 3 bases from V and 2 bases from J, with 4 as the unmatched junction base count. The CDR3, cysteine through phenylalanine, is 16 amino acids long. Here the CDR3 DNA is all that survives: 48 bases in frame from base 1. Per the germline V gene (reference sequence), DFQATT is the CDR1 and SNEGSKA is the CDR2. This clonotype was counted many times. It lacks a known antigen. There are no base qualities to consult, and no much larger clone falls within one base. The library was produced with PCR. Sequenced on an Illumina HiSeq 2500. TCR library preparation used molecular barcoding, with unique molecular identifiers applied to normalize quantification of the TCRbeta repertoire. Through fastp at Q25 and MiXCR, TCRdb rebuilt clones from the public reads, retaining in-frame beta chains. Each entry is one CDR3 protein sequence, shown with its most common DNA and genes. Across this sample there are over 70,000 distinct CDR3 sequences, with roughly 8% seen only once. The top ten clones comprise approximately 7.2% of the sample.

The rearranged segments are TRBV20-1 and TRBJ2-2; 12 nucleotides in the junction match TRBD2. This TCR was sampled from a human donor who donated a stem cell graft to a child with congenital amegakaryocytic thrombocytopenia. Sequenced here: PBMCs from the stem cell graft donor, sampled from the stem cell graft. The DNA reads as follows: TGCAGTGCTAGCCCTAGCGGGAGGGCAAACACCGGGGAGCTGTTTTTT. Translated, this gives CSASPSGRANTGELFF.